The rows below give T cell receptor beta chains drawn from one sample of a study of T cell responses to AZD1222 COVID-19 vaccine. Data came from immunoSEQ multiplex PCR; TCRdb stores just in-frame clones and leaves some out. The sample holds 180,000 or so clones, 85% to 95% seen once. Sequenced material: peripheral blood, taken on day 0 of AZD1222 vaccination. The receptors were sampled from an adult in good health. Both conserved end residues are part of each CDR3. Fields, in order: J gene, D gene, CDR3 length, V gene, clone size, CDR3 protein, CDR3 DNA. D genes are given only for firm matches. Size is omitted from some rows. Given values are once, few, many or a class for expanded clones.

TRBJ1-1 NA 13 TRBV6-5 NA CASHLTGGTEAFF TGTGCCAGCCACCTTACTGGGGGCACTGAAGCTTTCTTT
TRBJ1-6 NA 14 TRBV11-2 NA CASSLDPRQAPLHF TGTGCCAGCAGCTTAGACCCGAGACAGGCACCCCTCCACTTT
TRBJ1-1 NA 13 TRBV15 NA CATSRDVGSEAFF TGTGCCACCAGCAGAGATGTAGGGTCTGAAGCTTTCTTT
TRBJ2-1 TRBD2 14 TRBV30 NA CAWRGLAGTNEQFF TGTGCCTGGAGAGGACTAGCGGGAACCAATGAGCAGTTCTTC
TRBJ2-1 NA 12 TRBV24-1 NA CATSDLQREQFF TGTGCCACCAGTGATTTACAGCGGGAGCAGTTCTTC
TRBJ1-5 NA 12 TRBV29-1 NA CSVREGIGPQHF TGCAGCGTAAGGGAGGGAATCGGGCCCCAGCATTTT
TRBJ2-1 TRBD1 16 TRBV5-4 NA CASSVDRGPFQREQFF TGTGCCAGCAGCGTCGATAGGGGGCCCTTTCAGAGAGAGCAGTTCTTC
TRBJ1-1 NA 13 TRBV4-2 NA CASSQSRVSEAFF TGTGCCAGCAGCCAAAGTAGGGTTTCTGAAGCTTTCTTT
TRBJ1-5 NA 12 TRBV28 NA CASRVGVQPQHF TGTGCCAGCAGAGTGGGGGTTCAGCCCCAGCATTTT
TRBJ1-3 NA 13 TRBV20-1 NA CSASDSSGNTIYF TGCAGTGCTAGTGACAGCTCTGGAAACACCATATATTTT
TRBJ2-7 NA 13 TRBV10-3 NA CATGDGSSYEQYF TGTGCCACTGGGGACGGAAGCTCCTACGAGCAGTACTTC
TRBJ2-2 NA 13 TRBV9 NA CASGRANTGELFF TGTGCCAGCGGGCGGGCGAACACCGGGGAGCTGTTTTTT
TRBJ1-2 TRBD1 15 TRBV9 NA CASSAPAGGPYGYTF TGTGCCAGCAGCGCTCCCGCAGGGGGTCCCTATGGCTACACCTTC
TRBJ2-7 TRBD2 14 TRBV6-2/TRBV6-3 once CASSYQLAEWEQYF TGTGCCAGCAGTTACCAACTAGCGGAGTGGGAGCAGTACTTC
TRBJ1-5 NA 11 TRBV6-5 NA CASSAGRPQHF TGTGCCAGCAGCGCGGGGCGGCCCCAGCATTTT
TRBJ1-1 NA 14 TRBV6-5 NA CASSYSGTLTEAFF TGTGCCAGCAGTTACTCGGGGACCCTCACTGAAGCTTTCTTT
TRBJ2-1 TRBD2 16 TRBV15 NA CATSGRTSGHGNEQFF TGTGCCACCAGCGGGCGTACTAGCGGGCATGGCAATGAGCAGTTCTTC
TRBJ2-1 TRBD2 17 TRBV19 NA CASSIDIAGGPLNEQFF TGTGCCAGTAGTATAGATATAGCGGGAGGGCCTTTGAATGAGCAGTTCTTC
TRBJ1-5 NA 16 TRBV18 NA CASSPPAGGISQPQHF TGTGCCAGCTCACCACCGGCCGGGGGGATCAGTCAGCCCCAGCATTTT
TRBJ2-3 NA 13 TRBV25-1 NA CASSGRAADTQYF TGTGCCAGCTCGGGCAGGGCGGCAGATACGCAGTATTTT
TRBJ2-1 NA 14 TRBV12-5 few CATSWGGQGNEQFF TGTGCTACCTCGTGGGGAGGGCAGGGGAATGAGCAGTTCTTC
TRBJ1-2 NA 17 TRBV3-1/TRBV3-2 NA CASSLLASSQGNRGYTF TGTGCCAGCAGCCTGCTCGCGAGTTCGCAGGGGAATCGGGGCTACACCTTC
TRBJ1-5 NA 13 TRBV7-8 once CASSLGPNQPQHF TGTGCCAGCAGCTTAGGGCCGAATCAGCCCCAGCATTTT
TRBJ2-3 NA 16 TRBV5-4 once CASSFRRQTPTDTQYF TGTGCCAGCAGCTTTAGGCGGCAGACCCCCACAGATACGCAGTATTTT
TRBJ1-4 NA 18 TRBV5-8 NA CASSLGQASSGTTEKLFF TGTGCCAGCAGCTTGGGGCAGGCCTCGAGTGGAACGACTGAAAAACTGTTTTTT
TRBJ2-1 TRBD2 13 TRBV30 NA CAFDQRGYNEQFF TGTGCCTTTGATCAGCGGGGCTACAATGAGCAGTTCTTC
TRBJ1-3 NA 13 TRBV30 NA CAWSDTPGNTIYF TGTGCCTGGTCGGACACCCCTGGAAACACCATATATTTT
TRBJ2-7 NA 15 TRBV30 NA CAWSRGKDIFYEQYF TGTGCCTGGTCTCGCGGAAAGGACATTTTCTACGAGCAGTACTTC
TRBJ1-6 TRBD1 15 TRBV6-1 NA CASSELGTADSPLHF TGTGCCAGCAGTGAATTAGGGACAGCGGATTCACCCCTCCACTTT
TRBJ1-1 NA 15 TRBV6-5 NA CASSPSSGGNTEAFF TGTGCCAGCAGTCCATCCTCCGGGGGGAACACTGAAGCTTTCTTT
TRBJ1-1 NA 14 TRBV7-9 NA CASSLVSPNTEAFF TGTGCCAGCAGCTTAGTATCCCCGAACACTGAAGCTTTCTTT
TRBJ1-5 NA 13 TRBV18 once CASSPNEQQPQHF TGTGCCAGCTCACCAAACGAGCAACAGCCCCAGCATTTT
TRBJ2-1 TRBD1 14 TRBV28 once CASSPWGQGPEQFF TGTGCCAGCTCCCCATGGGGACAGGGACCGGAGCAGTTCTTC
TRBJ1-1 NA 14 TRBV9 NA CASSVADLATEAFF TGTGCCAGCAGCGTAGCAGATCTTGCGACTGAAGCTTTCTTT
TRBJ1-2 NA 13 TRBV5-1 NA CASSLTFLSGYTF TGCGCCAGCAGCTTGACCTTTCTGTCGGGCTACACCTTC
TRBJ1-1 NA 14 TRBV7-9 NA CASRQGRSNTEAFF TGTGCCAGCAGGCAGGGTCGTTCGAACACTGAAGCTTTCTTT
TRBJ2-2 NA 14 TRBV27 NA CASSLSKHTGELFF TGTGCCAGCAGTTTATCGAAGCACACCGGGGAGCTGTTTTTT
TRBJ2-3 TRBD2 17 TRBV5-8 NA CASSLSWTSGFTDTQYF TGTGCCAGCAGCTTGTCTTGGACTAGCGGGTTCACAGATACGCAGTATTTT
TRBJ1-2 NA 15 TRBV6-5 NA CASSYSIPGLDGYTF TGTGCCAGCAGTTACTCGATACCGGGGTTGGATGGCTACACCTTC
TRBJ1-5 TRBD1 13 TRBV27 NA CASSDRGFQPQHF TGTGCCAGCAGTGACAGGGGGTTTCAGCCCCAGCATTTT
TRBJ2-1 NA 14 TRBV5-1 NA CASSHPRVNNEQFF TGCGCCAGCAGCCACCCGAGGGTTAACAATGAGCAGTTCTTC
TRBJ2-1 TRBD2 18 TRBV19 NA CASSIDRLAGESYNEQFF TGTGCCAGTAGTATAGACCGACTAGCGGGAGAGTCCTACAATGAGCAGTTCTTC
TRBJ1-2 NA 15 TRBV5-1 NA CASRAEGKSPHGYTF TGCGCCAGCAGGGCTGAGGGGAAGTCACCCCATGGCTACACCTTC
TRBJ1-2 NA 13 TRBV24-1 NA CATSVAPGYGYTF TGTGCCACCAGTGTCGCACCGGGCTATGGCTACACCTTC
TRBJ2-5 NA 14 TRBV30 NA CAFYPLTGGGTQYF TGTGCCTTCTACCCTCTGACCGGGGGAGGGACCCAGTACTTC
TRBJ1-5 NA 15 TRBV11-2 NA CASSLDLGHNQPQHF TGTGCCAGCAGCTTAGATCTGGGTCACAATCAGCCCCAGCATTTT
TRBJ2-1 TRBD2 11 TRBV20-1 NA CSAQAGGLQFF TGCAGTGCTCAAGCGGGAGGTTTGCAGTTCTTC
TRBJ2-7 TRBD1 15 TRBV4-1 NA CASSQPGQGAYEQYF TGCGCCAGCAGCCAGCCGGGACAGGGTGCCTACGAGCAGTACTTC
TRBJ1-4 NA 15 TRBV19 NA CASSTAGATNEKLFF TGTGCCAGTAGTACCGCGGGGGCAACTAATGAAAAACTGTTTTTT
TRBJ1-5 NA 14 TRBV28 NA CASRQDYSNQPQHF TGTGCCAGTCGACAGGACTATAGCAATCAGCCCCAGCATTTT
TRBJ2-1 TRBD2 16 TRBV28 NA CASGSGAGGSYNEQFF TGTGCCAGCGGTTCAGGAGCGGGAGGCTCCTACAATGAGCAGTTCTTC
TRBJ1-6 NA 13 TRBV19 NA CASSIVGDSPLHF TGTGCCAGTAGTATAGTAGGTGATTCACCCCTCCACTTT
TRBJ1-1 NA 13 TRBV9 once CASSVHEGTEAFF TGTGCCAGCAGCGTACACGAAGGAACTGAAGCTTTCTTT
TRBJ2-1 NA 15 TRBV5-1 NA CASSPTGEDSGGQFF TGCGCCAGCAGTCCTACCGGAGAGGATTCTGGGGGGCAGTTCTTC
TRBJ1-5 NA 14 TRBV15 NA CATSKAGLTQPQHF TGTGCCACCAGCAAAGCAGGGCTCACGCAGCCCCAGCATTTT
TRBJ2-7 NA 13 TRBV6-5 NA CASSRDPDYEQYF TGTGCCAGCAGTCGGGACCCTGACTACGAGCAGTACTTC
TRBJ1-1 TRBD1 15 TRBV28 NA CASSFSDRVNTEAFF TGTGCCAGCAGTTTCTCGGACAGGGTAAATACTGAAGCTTTCTTT